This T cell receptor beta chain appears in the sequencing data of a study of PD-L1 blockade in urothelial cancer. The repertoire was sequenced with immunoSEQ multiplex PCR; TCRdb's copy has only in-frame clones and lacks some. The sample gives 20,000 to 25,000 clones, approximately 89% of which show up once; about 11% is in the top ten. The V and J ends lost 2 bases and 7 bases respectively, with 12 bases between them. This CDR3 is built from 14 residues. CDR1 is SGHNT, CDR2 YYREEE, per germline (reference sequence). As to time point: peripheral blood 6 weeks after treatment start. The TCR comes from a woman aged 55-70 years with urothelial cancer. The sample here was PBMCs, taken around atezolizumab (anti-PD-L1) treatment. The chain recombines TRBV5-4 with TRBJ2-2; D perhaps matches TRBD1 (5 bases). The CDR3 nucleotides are TGTGCCAGCAGCTTTCTGCAGGGCGGCGGGGAGCTGTTTTTT. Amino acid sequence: CASSFLQGGGELFF.